This T cell receptor (beta chain) was found in a study of PD-1 blockade in classical Hodgkin lymphoma. On the study more broadly: Treatment was intravenous nivolumab, 3 mg/kg every 2 weeks, until progression. General study findings and limits: Diversity similar to that of newly diagnosed patients was seen at baseline in complete responders. Diversity in CD4+ TCRs, unlike that measured in CD8+ TCRs, had risen significantly by C4D1.

CDR1 is SEHNR, CDR2 FQNEAQ, per germline (reference sequence). The germline V and J ends were trimmed by 5 bases and 3 bases, with 13 bases remaining between them. This CDR3 is built from 14 residues. Described time point: cycle 4 day 1 (C4D1), after more than five weeks of nivolumab. Every single patient, without exception, relapsed after autologous stem cell transplantation, and brentuximab vedotin exposure varied. Classification of best responses gave complete response, partial response or progressive disease. With respect to this clone: As yet, its antigen is unknown.

Assay: immunoSEQ multiplex PCR; the TCRdb copy retains only in-frame clones and omits some. In the table there are about 41,000 clones, around 69% of which are singletons. The rearrangement links TRBV7-9 to TRBJ1-2; weak D call: TRBD1 (5 bases). This sample comprised peripheral blood mononuclear cells (PBMCs), obtained before the fourth cycle of nivolumab. The TCR sequence derives from a human donor with classical Hodgkin lymphoma. CDR3 in amino acids: CASSLTTGDYGYTF. Written as DNA, the CDR3 is TGTGCCAGCAGCCTAACCACAGGCGACTATGGCTACACCTTC.